The rows below give T cell receptor beta chains drawn from one sample of a study of blood T cell repertoires in COVID-19. Repertoires were generated with immunoSEQ multiplex PCR, while TCRdb's copy carries only in-frame clones and drops some. The sample lists about 140,000 clones; around 78% were seen once. What was sequenced was peripheral blood. The receptor set was obtained from an older woman with acute or convalescent COVID-19. Both conserved end residues are part of each CDR3. A D gene is named only where the DNA matches it firmly. Clone size is not always given. Where it is, it says once, few, many or a class for expanded clones.

CDR3,DNA,D,V,J,size
CSAERGAEGYTF,TGCAGCGCCGAAAGGGGCGCGGAAGGCTACACCTTC,-,TRBV29-1,TRBJ1-2,-
CAWSVSYEQYF,TGTGCCTGGAGCGTATCCTACGAGCAGTACTTC,-,TRBV30,TRBJ2-7,once
CASSSPDSPLGSYNEQFF,TGCGCCAGCAGCTCGCCGGACTCGCCCCTCGGCTCCTACAATGAGCAGTTCTTC,-,TRBV5-1,TRBJ2-1,-
CATGLGAPPGKLFF,TGTGCCACCGGTCTAGGGGCACCACCTGGAAAACTGTTTTTT,-,TRBV6-6,TRBJ1-4,-
CASSQTGANVLTF,TGTGCCAGCAGTCAGACAGGGGCCAACGTCCTGACTTTC,-,TRBV16,TRBJ2-6,-
CASSSGLINEQFF,TGTGCCAGCAGCTCGGGACTGATCAATGAGCAGTTCTTC,-,TRBV7-9,TRBJ2-1,few
CASSYEDGEKLFF,TGTGCCAGCAGCTACGAGGATGGCGAAAAACTGTTTTTT,-,TRBV6-5,TRBJ1-4,few
CAWLSGAYGYTF,TGTGCCTGGCTCTCTGGGGCCTATGGCTACACCTTC,-,TRBV30,TRBJ1-2,-
CASTFGQGGTEAFF,TGTGCCAGCACTTTCGGACAGGGTGGGACTGAAGCTTTCTTT,TRBD1,TRBV6-5,TRBJ1-1,-
CSASDFRTSGSDNEQFF,TGCAGTGCTAGTGATTTTAGGACTAGCGGGAGTGATAATGAGCAGTTCTTC,TRBD2,TRBV20-1,TRBJ2-1,once
CASSFSFRTGRPGNQPQHF,TGTGCCAGCAGTTTCAGTTTCCGGACAGGGAGGCCGGGCAATCAGCCCCAGCATTTT,TRBD1,TRBV27,TRBJ1-5,-
CASTSVYTNYGYTF,TGTGCCAGCACCTCAGTATATACTAACTATGGCTACACCTTC,-,TRBV6-5,TRBJ1-2,-
CASSQGLASYEQYF,TGTGCCAGCAGCCAGGGACTAGCGTCCTACGAGCAGTACTTC,TRBD2,TRBV11-2,TRBJ2-7,once
CASTEGGSTEAFF,TGCGCCAGCACCGAGGGGGGGTCCACTGAAGCTTTCTTT,-,TRBV10-1,TRBJ1-1,-
CASSQAQANYGYTF,TGTGCCAGCAGCCAGGCCCAAGCTAACTATGGCTACACCTTC,-,TRBV5-6,TRBJ1-2,-
CASSELVGQGKYNEQFF,TGTGCCAGCAGTGAATTGGTTGGACAGGGGAAATACAATGAGCAGTTCTTC,TRBD1,TRBV2,TRBJ2-1,-
CASSGGSGDTQYF,TGTGCCAGCAGTGGGGGTAGCGGAGATACGCAGTATTTT,-,TRBV2,TRBJ2-3,-
CASSPRDSEQYF,TGTGCCAGCAGCCCCCGGGATTCCGAGCAGTACTTC,-,TRBV5-5,TRBJ2-7,once
CAIRPNTSYEQYF,TGTGCCATCAGACCCAACACCTCCTACGAGCAGTACTTC,-,TRBV10-3,TRBJ2-7,-
CATPGTAIYEQYF,TGTGCCACCCCTGGGACAGCAATCTACGAGCAGTACTTC,TRBD1,TRBV27,TRBJ2-7,-
CASSMNPSGTYNEQFF,TGTGCCAGTAGTATGAACCCTAGCGGGACGTACAATGAGCAGTTCTTC,TRBD2,TRBV19,TRBJ2-1,-
CASSSSEGAGYEQYF,TGTGCCAGCAGCTCAAGTGAGGGGGCCGGCTACGAGCAGTACTTC,TRBD1,TRBV7-9,TRBJ2-7,once
CASRYRNSAGELFF,TGTGCCAGTAGGTACCGCAATAGCGCCGGGGAGCTGTTTTTT,-,TRBV19,TRBJ2-2,-
CASSPTGTGRGGYTF,TGTGCCAGCAGCCCGACAGGGACGGGGCGGGGTGGCTACACCTTC,TRBD1,TRBV9,TRBJ1-2,-
CASSLVAGVYEQYF,TGTGCCAGCAGTCTGGTAGCGGGAGTATACGAGCAGTACTTC,TRBD2,TRBV3-1/TRBV3-2,TRBJ2-7,-
CASAQASGTDTQYF,TGCGCCAGCGCTCAGGCTAGCGGCACAGATACGCAGTATTTT,-,TRBV5-1,TRBJ2-3,-
CASSLGLAGAYEQYF,TGTGCCAGCAGCCTCGGACTAGCGGGAGCGTACGAGCAGTACTTC,TRBD2,TRBV3-1/TRBV3-2,TRBJ2-7,-
CAFGQAYNQPQHF,TGTGCCTTCGGACAGGCCTACAATCAGCCCCAGCATTTT,TRBD1,TRBV30,TRBJ1-5,-
CAWRTGAYEQYF,TGTGCCTGGAGGACGGGAGCCTACGAGCAGTACTTC,-,TRBV30,TRBJ2-7,few
CASSRGSDNSPLHF,TGTGCCAGCAGCCGGGGGTCAGATAATTCACCCCTCCACTTT,-,TRBV5-4,TRBJ1-6,-
CSASEFLIQETQYF,TGCAGTGCTAGTGAATTTCTTATCCAAGAGACCCAGTACTTC,-,TRBV20-1,TRBJ2-5,-